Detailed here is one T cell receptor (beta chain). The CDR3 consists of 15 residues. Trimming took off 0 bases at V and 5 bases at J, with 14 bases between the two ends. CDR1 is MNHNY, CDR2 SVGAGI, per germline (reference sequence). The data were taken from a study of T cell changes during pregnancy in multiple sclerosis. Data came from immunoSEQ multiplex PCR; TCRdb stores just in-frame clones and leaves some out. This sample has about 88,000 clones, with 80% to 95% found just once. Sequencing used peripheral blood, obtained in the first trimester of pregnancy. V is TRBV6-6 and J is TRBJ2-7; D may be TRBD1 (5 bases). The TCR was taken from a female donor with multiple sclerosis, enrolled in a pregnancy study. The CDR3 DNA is TGTGCCAGCAGTTACTCGAAGGGGCGCGGTAACGAGCAGTACTTC. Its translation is CASSYSKGRGNEQYF.